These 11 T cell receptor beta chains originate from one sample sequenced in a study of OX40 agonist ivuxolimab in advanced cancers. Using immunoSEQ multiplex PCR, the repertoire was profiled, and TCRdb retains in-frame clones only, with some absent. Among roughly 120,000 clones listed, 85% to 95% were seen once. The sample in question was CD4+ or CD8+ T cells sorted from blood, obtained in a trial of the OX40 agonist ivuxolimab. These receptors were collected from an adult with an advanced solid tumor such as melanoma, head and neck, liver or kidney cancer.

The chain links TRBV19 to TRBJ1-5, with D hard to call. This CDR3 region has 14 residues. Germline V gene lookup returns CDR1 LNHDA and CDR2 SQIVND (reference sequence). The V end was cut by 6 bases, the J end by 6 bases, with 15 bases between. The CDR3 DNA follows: TGTGCCAGTAGCCCGCCAGGTTGGGGTCAGCCCCAGCATTTT. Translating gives CASSPPGWGQPQHF.

As DNA, the CDR3 is TGTGCCATCAGTGGGTCAGGCTCTGGAAACACCATATATTTT. Translated: CAISGSGSGNTIYF. The rearrangement joins TRBV10-3 to TRBJ1-3; the D is unclear. Germline V gene data show CDR1 as ENHRY and CDR2 as SYGVKD. The CDR3 sequence is 14 residues long. Trimming left V 4 bases short and J 0 bases short, with 7 bases between.

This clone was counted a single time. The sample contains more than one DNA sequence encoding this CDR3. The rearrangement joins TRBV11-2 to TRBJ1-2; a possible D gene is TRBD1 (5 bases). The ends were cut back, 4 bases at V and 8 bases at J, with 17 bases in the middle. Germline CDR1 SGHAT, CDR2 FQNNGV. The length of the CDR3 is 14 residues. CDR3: CASSSRGGMGGYTF. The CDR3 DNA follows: TGTGCCAGCAGCTCCCGTGGGGGGATGGGGGGCTACACCTTC.

The chain's CDR3 is CASSPFESGGYNEQFF. CDR3 bases: TGTGCCAGCTCACCATTTGAGAGCGGTGGGTACAATGAGCAGTTCTTC. The chain combines TRBV18 with TRBJ2-1; tentatively, D is TRBD2 (5 bases). In germline, CDR1 is KGHSH, CDR2 LQKENI. The CDR3 spans 16 residues. Trimming took 2 bases from V and 4 from J, leaving 15 bases between them.

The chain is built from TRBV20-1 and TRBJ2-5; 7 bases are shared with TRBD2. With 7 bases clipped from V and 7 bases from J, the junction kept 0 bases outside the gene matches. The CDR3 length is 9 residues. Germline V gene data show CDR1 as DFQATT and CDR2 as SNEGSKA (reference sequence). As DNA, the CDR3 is TGCAGTGGCGGGGGGACCCAGTACTTC. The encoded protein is CSGGGTQYF.

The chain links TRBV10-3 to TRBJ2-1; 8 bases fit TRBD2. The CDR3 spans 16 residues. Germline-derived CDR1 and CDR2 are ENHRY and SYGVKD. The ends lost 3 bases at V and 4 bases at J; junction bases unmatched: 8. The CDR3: CAISDQAGELYNEQFF. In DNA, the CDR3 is TGTGCCATCAGTGACCAAGCGGGAGAGTTATACAATGAGCAGTTCTTC.

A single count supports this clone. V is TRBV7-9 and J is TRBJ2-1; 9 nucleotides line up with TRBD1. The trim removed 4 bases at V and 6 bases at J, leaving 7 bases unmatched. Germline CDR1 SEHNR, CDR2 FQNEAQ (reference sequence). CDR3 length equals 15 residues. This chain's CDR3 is CASSYYRGQVNEQFF. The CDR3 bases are TGTGCCAGCAGCTACTACAGGGGGCAGGTCAATGAGCAGTTCTTC.

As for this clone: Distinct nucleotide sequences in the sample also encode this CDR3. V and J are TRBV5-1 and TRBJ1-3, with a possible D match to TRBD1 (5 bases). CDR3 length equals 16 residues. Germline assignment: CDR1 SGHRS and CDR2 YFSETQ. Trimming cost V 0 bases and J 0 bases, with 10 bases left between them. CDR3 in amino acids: CASSLAGGSSGNTIYF. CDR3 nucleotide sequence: TGCGCCAGCAGCTTGGCCGGGGGGAGCTCTGGAAACACCATATATTTT.

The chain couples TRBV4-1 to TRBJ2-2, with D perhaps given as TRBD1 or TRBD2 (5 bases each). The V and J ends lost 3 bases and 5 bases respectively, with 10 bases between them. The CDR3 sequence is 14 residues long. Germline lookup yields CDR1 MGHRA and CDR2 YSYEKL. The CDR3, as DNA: TGCGCCAGCAGCCATGACTGGGGGACCGGGGAGCTGTTTTTT. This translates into CASSHDWGTGELFF.

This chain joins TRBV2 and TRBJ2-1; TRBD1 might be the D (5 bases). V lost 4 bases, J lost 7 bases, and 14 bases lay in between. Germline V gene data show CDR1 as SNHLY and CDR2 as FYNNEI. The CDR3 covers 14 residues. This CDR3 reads CASSAQGGKNEQFF. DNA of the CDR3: TGTGCCAGCAGTGCTCAGGGCGGAAAGAATGAGCAGTTCTTC.

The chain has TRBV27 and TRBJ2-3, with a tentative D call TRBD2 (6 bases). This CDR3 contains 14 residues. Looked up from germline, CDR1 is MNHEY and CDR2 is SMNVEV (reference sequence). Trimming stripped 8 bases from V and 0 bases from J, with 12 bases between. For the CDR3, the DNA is TGTGCCAGCGGGTTGCGGGATAGCACAGATACGCAGTATTTT. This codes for CASGLRDSTDTQYF.